A single sample gave rise to the 8 T cell receptor beta chains below, sequenced in a study of immune evolution from preneoplasia to lung adenocarcinoma (dated by TCRdb to the early 2020s). The protocol used for the library was the immunoSEQ multiplex PCR assay. The table was pulled from immuneACCESS by TCRdb, which kept in-frame rearrangements only. Such tables lose some clones; where checked, under half of the loss comes from unresolved V genes, and the rest has no known cause. The sample includes several thousand clones, with about 84% observed a single time. 7.6% of the sample belongs to the ten largest clones. Material: FFPE lung adenocarcinoma in situ tissue. Taken with the paper, the label for cell subset or site translates to: preinvasive adenocarcinoma in situ (AIS). The receptors originated from a donor of 70 years or more with lung adenocarcinoma.

The chain employs TRBV25-1 and TRBJ2-3; D is unresolved. Per germline, CDR1 MGHDK and CDR2 SYGVNS. V lost 4 bases and J 2 bases, leaving 10 bases between the germline ends. The CDR3 has 14 amino acids. The CDR3 is CASSARGHTDTQYF. CDR3 in DNA: TGTGCCAGCAGTGCCCGCGGCCACACAGATACGCAGTATTTT. Based on the CDR3 plus reference TRBV25-1 and TRBJ2-3, the full variable domain is EADIYQTPRYLVIGTGKKITLECSQTMGHDKMYWYQQDPGMELHLIHYSYGVNSTEKGDLSSESTVSRIRTEHFPLTLESARPSHTSQYLCASSARGHTDTQYFGPGTRLTVL.

DNA of the CDR3: TGTGCCAGTAACGGGGGAGTAACCCAGCCCCAGCATTTT. Its protein product is CASNGGVTQPQHF. The chain uses TRBV10-3 and TRBJ1-5; a weak D match, TRBD1 (5 bases). This CDR3 region has 13 residues. Per the germline V gene, CDR1 is ENHRY and CDR2 is SYGVKD. Trimming removed 10 bases from V and 7 bases from J, with 17 bases in between.

The CDR3 is CASSPMTGVGGYTF. The CDR3, as DNA: TGTGCCAGCAGCCCAATGACAGGGGTTGGTGGCTACACCTTC. The chain has TRBV11-2 and TRBJ1-2, with 8 nucleotides matching TRBD1. In germline, CDR1 is SGHAT, CDR2 FQNNGV. Trimming took 5 bases from V and 7 from J; bases not matched to a gene: 9. The CDR3 contains 14 residues.

Note on this clone: A much larger clone is a single base away; this may be a read error. The gene calls are TRBV7-8 and TRBJ1-6; no clear D gene. CDR1 is SGHVS, CDR2 FQNEAQ, per germline. This CDR3 has 15 amino acids. Written as DNA, the CDR3 is TGTGCCAGCAGCCCTGGGGTGGGGATCGGTTCATCCCTCCACTTT. It encodes CASSPGVGIGSSLHF.

The gene calls are TRBV20-1 and TRBJ2-3; D is unresolved. V was trimmed by 5 bases and J by 6 bases, leaving 6 bases between them. CDR1 is DFQATT and CDR2 is SNEGSKA in the germline V gene (reference sequence). The CDR3 length is 10 residues. CDR3 in amino acids: CSAGRDTQYF. CDR3 nucleotides: TGCAGTGCTGGACGGGATACGCAGTATTTT.

This chain uses TRBV7-3 with TRBJ2-1; tentatively, D is TRBD1 or TRBD2 (5 bases each). This CDR3 spans 15 amino acids. Germline CDR1 is SGHTA and CDR2 is FQGTGA. Trimming pared 4 bases from V and 8 bases from J, leaving 18 bases between. The CDR3 nucleotides read TGTGCCAGCAGCTCACACCCAGGGACGAGCGATGAGCAGTTCTTC. Translating gives CASSSHPGTSDEQFF.

The genes are TRBV2 and TRBJ2-1; D is unresolved. V gave up 2 bases and J gave up 8 bases, with 19 bases separating them. The CDR3 runs 16 residues. Germline CDR1 reads SNHLY; CDR2 reads FYNNEI. The CDR3: CASSELGRAKGDEQFF. The CDR3 DNA reads as TGTGCCAGCAGTGAATTAGGACGGGCTAAGGGCGATGAGCAGTTCTTC.

The chain combines TRBV11-3 with TRBJ2-5, with TRBD1 as a possible D gene (6 bases). The CDR3 has 13 amino acids. CDR1 is SGHNT and CDR2 is YENEEA in the germline V gene. Trimming left V 5 bases short and J 2 bases short, with 9 bases between. This CDR3 is CASSVGQQETQYF. The CDR3 DNA sequence: TGTGCCAGCAGCGTCGGACAGCAAGAGACCCAGTACTTC.